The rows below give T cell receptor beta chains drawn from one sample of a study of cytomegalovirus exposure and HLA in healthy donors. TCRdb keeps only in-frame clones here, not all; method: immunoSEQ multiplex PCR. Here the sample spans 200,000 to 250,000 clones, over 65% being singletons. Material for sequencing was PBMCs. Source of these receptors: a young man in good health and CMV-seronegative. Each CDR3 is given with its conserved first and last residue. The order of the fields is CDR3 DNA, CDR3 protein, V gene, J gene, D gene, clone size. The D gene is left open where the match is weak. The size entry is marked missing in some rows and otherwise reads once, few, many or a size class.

DNA: TGCGCCAGCAGGGGGACTAGCGGCCATCCTAGGAATGAGCAGTTCTTC
CDR3: CASRGTSGHPRNEQFF
V: TRBV23-1
J: TRBJ2-1
D: TRBD2
size: few

DNA: TGTGCCAGCAGTTACTCGGAAGGGGGTGGCTACACCTTC
CDR3: CASSYSEGGGYTF
V: TRBV6-5
J: TRBJ1-2
D: NA
size: once

DNA: TGCGCCAGCAGCCTAAAGGAGGCTAGTTGGGAGACCCAGTACTTC
CDR3: CASSLKEASWETQYF
V: TRBV4-1
J: TRBJ2-5
D: NA
size: NA

DNA: TGCGCCAGCAGCCAAGAACCGGAGGGCCATGGCTACACCTTC
CDR3: CASSQEPEGHGYTF
V: TRBV4-1
J: TRBJ1-2
D: NA
size: NA

DNA: TGCAGCGTTGAAACGGGGTACAATGAGCAGTTCTTC
CDR3: CSVETGYNEQFF
V: TRBV29-1
J: TRBJ2-1
D: NA
size: NA

DNA: TGTGCCAGCACATTACAGGGGATCTCCAACACCGGGGAGCTGTTTTTT
CDR3: CASTLQGISNTGELFF
V: TRBV2
J: TRBJ2-2
D: TRBD1
size: NA

DNA: TGTGCCACCAGCCGAAGTTCACAGGGGGCGAGTAGCGGGGAGCTGTTTTTT
CDR3: CATSRSSQGASSGELFF
V: TRBV15
J: TRBJ2-2
D: TRBD1
size: NA

DNA: TGTGCCAGCAGTTTACCCGGGACAGGGTTCACCGGGGAGCTGTTTTTT
CDR3: CASSLPGTGFTGELFF
V: TRBV7-2
J: TRBJ2-2
D: TRBD1
size: NA

DNA: TGTGCCAGCAGCTTGGGGGGACTAGCGGTCTCCTACAATGAGCAGTTCTTC
CDR3: CASSLGGLAVSYNEQFF
V: TRBV7-9
J: TRBJ2-1
D: TRBD2
size: NA

DNA: TGTGCCAGCGATCGCCTGACAGGGCGGCAGGAGCAGTACTTC
CDR3: CASDRLTGRQEQYF
V: TRBV2
J: TRBJ2-7
D: TRBD1
size: NA

DNA: TGTGCCAGCAGTTTTTTTCGGACAGGGTCATTTTCCTACGAGCAGTACTTC
CDR3: CASSFFRTGSFSYEQYF
V: TRBV28
J: TRBJ2-7
D: TRBD1
size: NA

DNA: TGTGCCAGCAGCTTAGTATCCCTTACTAGCAACGGGGAGCTGTTTTTT
CDR3: CASSLVSLTSNGELFF
V: TRBV7-2
J: TRBJ2-2
D: NA
size: NA

DNA: TGTGCCAGTAGTAGCTCTTGGACAGCGAACACTGAAGCTTTCTTT
CDR3: CASSSSWTANTEAFF
V: TRBV19
J: TRBJ1-1
D: NA
size: NA

DNA: TGCAGCGTTGAGGGGCGTTCCATCGTCGGCACAGATACGCAGTATTTT
CDR3: CSVEGRSIVGTDTQYF
V: TRBV29-1
J: TRBJ2-3
D: NA
size: NA

DNA: TGTGCCAGCAGCCGTATGGCCTATGGCTACACCTTC
CDR3: CASSRMAYGYTF
V: TRBV28
J: TRBJ1-2
D: NA
size: NA

DNA: TGTGCCAGCAGAGTAGCGGGAGTCAACGAGCAGTACTTC
CDR3: CASRVAGVNEQYF
V: TRBV27
J: TRBJ2-7
D: TRBD2
size: few

DNA: TGCGCCAGCAGCTTGGTGGGTCTAGCGGGGGCCCAAGAGACCCAGTACTTC
CDR3: CASSLVGLAGAQETQYF
V: TRBV5-1
J: TRBJ2-5
D: TRBD2
size: NA

DNA: TGTGCCAGCAGCACACACCCCACAGATACGCAGTATTTT
CDR3: CASSTHPTDTQYF
V: TRBV7-9
J: TRBJ2-3
D: NA
size: NA

DNA: TGTGCCTGGAGTGTATTGAGAGATACGCAGTATTTT
CDR3: CAWSVLRDTQYF
V: TRBV30
J: TRBJ2-3
D: NA
size: NA

DNA: TGTGCCAGCAGTGGGGCAGACTCCTACAATGAGCAGTTCTTC
CDR3: CASSGADSYNEQFF
V: TRBV27
J: TRBJ2-1
D: NA
size: NA

DNA: TGTGCCTGGAGTAGTTCGGCGGATCAGCCCCAGCATTTT
CDR3: CAWSSSADQPQHF
V: TRBV30
J: TRBJ1-5
D: NA
size: NA

DNA: TGTGCCAGCAGCTCCGATCCGACAGGGGGTGATACCAAAAACATTCAGTACTTC
CDR3: CASSSDPTGGDTKNIQYF
V: TRBV11-2
J: TRBJ2-4
D: TRBD1
size: NA

DNA: TGTGCCAGCAGCAAGACAGGGAACTATGGCTACACCTTC
CDR3: CASSKTGNYGYTF
V: TRBV28
J: TRBJ1-2
D: TRBD1
size: few

DNA: TGTGCCAGCAGCCCGGACTTCCCGCCCTCCTACAATGAGCAGTTCTTC
CDR3: CASSPDFPPSYNEQFF
V: TRBV7-9
J: TRBJ2-1
D: NA
size: NA

DNA: TGTGCCGGCAGCTTGGGGGCTAGCGGGTACGAGCAGTTCTTC
CDR3: CAGSLGASGYEQFF
V: TRBV5-6
J: TRBJ2-1
D: TRBD2
size: NA

DNA: TGTGCCAGCAGCTTGGGATCTAGCGGGAGTGTTGAGCAGTTCTTC
CDR3: CASSLGSSGSVEQFF
V: TRBV5-4
J: TRBJ2-1
D: TRBD2
size: NA

DNA: TGTGCCAGCAGCTTAAACCAGGCGGGGTCCTACAATGAGCAGTTCTTC
CDR3: CASSLNQAGSYNEQFF
V: TRBV7-3
J: TRBJ2-1
D: NA
size: NA

DNA: TGTGCCAGCATTGACGGGGGTAAACACGAGCAGTACTTC
CDR3: CASIDGGKHEQYF
V: TRBV6-1
J: TRBJ2-7
D: NA
size: NA

DNA: TGTGCCAGCAGCTACGCGATCCCGGTTAACACTGAAGCTTTCTTT
CDR3: CASSYAIPVNTEAFF
V: TRBV6-5
J: TRBJ1-1
D: NA
size: NA

DNA: TGTGCCACCCGGGACAGGATTAATCTAAACAATGAGCAGTTCTTC
CDR3: CATRDRINLNNEQFF
V: TRBV19
J: TRBJ2-1
D: TRBD1
size: NA

DNA: TGTGCCAGCACGCTCAGCGGGAGCACAGATACGCAGTATTTT
CDR3: CASTLSGSTDTQYF
V: TRBV7-2
J: TRBJ2-3
D: NA
size: NA

DNA: TGTGCCAGTAGCAATACAGGGGGAACAAGCAATCAGCCCCAGCATTTT
CDR3: CASSNTGGTSNQPQHF
V: TRBV19
J: TRBJ1-5
D: TRBD1
size: NA

DNA: TGTGCCAGCAGTGGGACAGGGGGCATAGACTATGGCTACACCTTC
CDR3: CASSGTGGIDYGYTF
V: TRBV2
J: TRBJ1-2
D: TRBD1
size: NA

DNA: TGTGCCAGCAGCTACGGACAGTGGGACAATGAGCAGTTCTTC
CDR3: CASSYGQWDNEQFF
V: TRBV27
J: TRBJ2-1
D: NA
size: NA

DNA: TGTGCCAGCAGCCTGCTCGGGGGTAACGAGCAGTACTTC
CDR3: CASSLLGGNEQYF
V: TRBV5-6
J: TRBJ2-7
D: NA
size: few

DNA: TGTGCCAGCAGTGACCTCGGGGGGGGCGAGGGACATGGCTACACCTTC
CDR3: CASSDLGGGEGHGYTF
V: TRBV6-1
J: TRBJ1-2
D: NA
size: few

DNA: TGTGCCAGCAGTCTTACAGGGGAGAGACCTGGAAACACCATATATTTT
CDR3: CASSLTGERPGNTIYF
V: TRBV28
J: TRBJ1-3
D: TRBD1
size: NA

DNA: TGTGCCAGCAGTGATTGGCGGGAGGGATTCAGGTCCTACAATGAGCAGTTCTTC
CDR3: CASSDWREGFRSYNEQFF
V: TRBV6-1
J: TRBJ2-1
D: TRBD2
size: once

DNA: TGTGCCAGCAGCTATACAGGGGGGGCTGAGCAGTTCTTC
CDR3: CASSYTGGAEQFF
V: TRBV7-9
J: TRBJ2-1
D: NA
size: NA

DNA: TGTGCCATCAGTGAGTCCACGAACACCGGGGAGCTGTTTTTT
CDR3: CAISESTNTGELFF
V: TRBV10-3
J: TRBJ2-2
D: NA
size: NA

DNA: TGTGCCAGTAGTAAGGGAGGGACATCAGGCTCCTACAATGAGCAGTTCTTC
CDR3: CASSKGGTSGSYNEQFF
V: TRBV19
J: TRBJ2-1
D: NA
size: once

DNA: TGCGCCAGCAGCTTGGCCCGCATAGCCACCGGGGAGCTGTTTTTT
CDR3: CASSLARIATGELFF
V: TRBV5-1
J: TRBJ2-2
D: NA
size: NA

DNA: TGTGCCAGTAGTACCCGGACAGGCGCCTACGAGCAGTACTTC
CDR3: CASSTRTGAYEQYF
V: TRBV19
J: TRBJ2-7
D: TRBD1
size: NA

DNA: TGTGCCAGCAGTGAATTTTTGACAGGGGGGAATGGCTACACCTTC
CDR3: CASSEFLTGGNGYTF
V: TRBV6-1
J: TRBJ1-2
D: TRBD1
size: NA

DNA: TGTGCCAGCAGTGAATCGCGGAATGAAAAACTGTTTTTT
CDR3: CASSESRNEKLFF
V: TRBV25-1
J: TRBJ1-4
D: NA
size: NA

DNA: TGTGCCAGCAGCGTACGTACCGGGGAGCTGTTTTTT
CDR3: CASSVRTGELFF
V: TRBV9
J: TRBJ2-2
D: NA
size: NA

DNA: TGTGCCAGCAGCTTTCAGACAGGGACGGGCAATCAGCCCCAGCATTTT
CDR3: CASSFQTGTGNQPQHF
V: TRBV5-6
J: TRBJ1-5
D: TRBD1
size: NA

DNA: TGTGCCGGAAGAGACAGGGTGCCCTACGAGCAGTACTTC
CDR3: CAGRDRVPYEQYF
V: TRBV30
J: TRBJ2-7
D: TRBD1
size: few

DNA: TGTGCCAGCAGGCCAGGTCCGGGGTGGGACGAGCAGTACTTC
CDR3: CASRPGPGWDEQYF
V: TRBV28
J: TRBJ2-7
D: NA
size: NA

DNA: TGTGCCAGCAGTTACCGGCCTCCGCGGGGCACAGATACGCAGTATTTT
CDR3: CASSYRPPRGTDTQYF
V: TRBV6-5
J: TRBJ2-3
D: NA
size: NA

DNA: TGCAGCGTTGAGAGTTTATTGGCGGGTGGAGCTTTCTTT
CDR3: CSVESLLAGGAFF
V: TRBV29-1
J: TRBJ1-1
D: NA
size: few

DNA: TGTGCCAGCGCCCCCGGGACAAATTCCTACGAGCAGTACTTC
CDR3: CASAPGTNSYEQYF
V: TRBV27
J: TRBJ2-7
D: NA
size: NA

DNA: TGTGCCAGCAATTACAGGGTATTCTATGGCTACACCTTC
CDR3: CASNYRVFYGYTF
V: TRBV6-1
J: TRBJ1-2
D: NA
size: once

DNA: TGTGCCAGCAGTATAGGGGTTACGAACACTGAAGCTTTCTTT
CDR3: CASSIGVTNTEAFF
V: TRBV27
J: TRBJ1-1
D: NA
size: NA